Each of the 10 T cell receptor beta chains below was sequenced from the same sample in a study of T cells in Graves' hyperthyroidism and ophthalmopathy. What was amplified from RNA transcripts were TCR beta CDR3 regions. When the TCR CDR3 underwent first-round RT-PCR, the HTBI primer set was used. TCRdb itself ran the multiplex PCR reads through MiXCR, one entry per CDR3 protein. The sample consists of hundreds of thousands of distinct CDR3 sequences, roughly 14% of them appearing once. Sequencing was performed on blood. These TCRs come from a woman aged 35 to 49 with Graves' ophthalmopathy.

There are a few counts of this clonotype. This chain joins TRBV25-1 and TRBJ2-2; TRBD2 aligns across 7 bases. The germline V gene encodes CDR1 MGHDK and CDR2 SYGVNS. This CDR3 contains 12 residues. The V and J ends lost 8 bases and 9 bases, in that order; junction bases with no gene match: 6. This CDR3 reads CASYSGGRELFF. CDR3 DNA: TGTGCCAGCTACTCGGGGGGAAGGGAGCTGTTTTTT. Full variable domain (rest looked up from reference TRBV25-1 and TRBJ2-2): EADIYQTPRYLVIGTGKKITLECSQTMGHDKMYWYQQDPGMELHLIHYSYGVNSTEKGDLSSESTVSRIRTEHFPLTLESARPSHTSQYLCASYSGGRELFFGEGSRLTVL.

This clonotype was found many times. The V call is TRBV20-1, the J call TRBJ1-1; weak D call: TRBD1 (5 bases). Trimming stripped 2 bases from V and 5 bases from J, with 12 bases between. Looked up from germline, CDR1 is DFQATT and CDR2 is SNEGSKA (reference sequence). CDR3 length equals 13 residues. The CDR3, as DNA: TGCAGTGCTAGACAGGGCCCGACGACTGAAGCTTTCTTT. Translated, it gives CSARQGPTTEAFF.

This clonotype occurred many times. A much larger clone lies a single base off, so this may be a read error. The CDR3 ends on some other residue instead of the conserved phenylalanine or tryptophan, so this is likely a read error. The CDR3 is CSVEDDREVDGYTL. CDR3 DNA sequence: TGCAGCGTTGAAGATGACAGGGAAGTAGATGGCTACACCCTC. V usage is TRBV29-1 and J usage is TRBJ1-2; 7 nucleotides align to TRBD1. With 0 bases clipped from V and 6 bases from J, the junction kept 7 bases outside the gene matches. The germline gives CDR1 SQVTM, CDR2 ANQGSEA. The CDR3 covers 14 residues.

The chain joins TRBV11-2 to TRBJ2-5; 9 positions match TRBD1. CDR1 is SGHAT, CDR2 FQNNGV, per germline. J was trimmed by 5 bases and V by 5 bases; bases with no gene match: 6. This CDR3 region has 14 residues. The CDR3 coding sequence is TGTGCCAGCAGCATGGGACAGGGACGGGAGACCCAGTACTTC. Its translation: CASSMGQGRETQYF.

The table lists this clonotype with many counts. The chain recombines TRBV2 with TRBJ1-5; 8 bases align to TRBD1. CDR3 size: 16 residues. CDR1 is SNHLY and CDR2 is FYNNEI in the germline V gene. V was pared by 6 bases and J by 1 base, with 8 bases of the junction left unmatched. The CDR3 region has the DNA TGTGCCAGCAGGGGACGGACAGGGAACAGCAATCAGCCCCAGCATTTT. It is translated as CASRGRTGNSNQPQHF.

This clonotype came up many times. V gene TRBV11-1 combines with J gene TRBJ2-2, with 10 bases identical to TRBD2. The CDR3 length is 19 residues. The V and J ends lost 5 bases and 3 bases, in that order; junction bases with no gene match: 15. The V gene's germline CDR1 is SGHAT and CDR2 FQDESV (reference sequence). CDR3 protein: CASSPPAGASGSYTGELFF. CDR3 nucleotides: TGTGCCAGCAGCCCACCTGCCGGTGCTAGCGGGAGTTACACCGGGGAGCTGTTTTTT.

At least ten counts were recorded for this clonotype. The chain is built from TRBV10-3 and TRBJ1-1, with unresolved D. The V and J ends lost 7 bases and 5 bases respectively, with 20 bases between them. Germline V CDR1 and CDR2: ENHRY, SYGVKD. The CDR3 loop spans 15 amino acids. In nucleotides, the CDR3 is TGTGCCATCAACCCCGTAGAGGGAGGAGGAACTGAAGCTTTCTTT. Its protein product is CAINPVEGGGTEAFF.

This chain links TRBV27 with TRBJ2-7, with TRBD2 as a possible D gene (5 bases). This CDR3 is built from 15 residues. Germline CDR1 is MNHEY and CDR2 is SMNVEV (reference sequence). Trimming cost V 3 bases and J 1 base, with 13 bases left between them. CDR3 sequence: CASSLPQDLSYEQYF. The DNA for the CDR3 is TGTGCCAGCAGTTTGCCGCAGGACTTATCCTACGAGCAGTACTTC.

This chain joins TRBV28 and TRBJ2-2; the D gene is possibly TRBD2 (5 bases). Trimming removed 7 bases from V and 3 bases from J, with 18 bases in between. The CDR3 loop spans 16 amino acids. Germline loops: CDR1 MDHEN, CDR2 SYDVKM. The CDR3 DNA is TGTGCCAGCAAAAAAGGAGTCAGCGGACACACCGGGGAGCTGTTTTTT. Protein sequence: CASKKGVSGHTGELFF.

The rearrangement uses TRBV3-1 and TRBJ2-2; 9 bases fit TRBD1. Germline V lookup: CDR1 LGHDT, CDR2 YNNKEL (reference sequence). There are 14 residues in the CDR3. The trim removed 2 bases at V and 7 bases at J, leaving 2 bases unmatched. The CDR3 nucleotides read TGTGCCAGCAGCCAATGGACAGGGGACGGGGAGCTGTTTTTT. It translates to CASSQWTGDGELFF.